This TCR beta chain stems from a study of shared clonotypes between healthy human individuals. Study details: Three plates each covered CD4 naive and memory; CD8 naive two, CD8 memory one.

The authors split each subset's genomic DNA evenly across several immunoSEQ plates. Here immunoSEQ multiplex PCR was the method, and the copy in TCRdb shows in-frame clones only, minus some. The sample includes around 2,000,000 clones, approximately 95% of them seen just once. Findings and limits, study-wide: The study's rarefaction showed incomplete sorted-subset sequencing despite large depth.

Worth noting for this clone: Its target is unknown.

It was CD45RO-negative cells, positively selected for CCR7, that made up naive CD8 cells, with terminally differentiated effector memory CD45RA+ cells excluded. The specimen was naive CD8+ T cells sorted from blood. This TCR was recovered from a man aged 18 to 30 in good health.

The CDR3 spells CASRHSEGGGYTF. In DNA, the CDR3 is TGTGCCAGCAGGCACTCCGAGGGGGGTGGCTACACCTTC. V is TRBV7-9 and J is TRBJ1-2; weak D call: TRBD1 (6 bases). V lost 6 bases, J lost 7 bases, and 15 bases lay in between. CDR1 is SEHNR and CDR2 is FQNEAQ in the germline V gene (reference sequence). This CDR3 is 13 amino acids long.